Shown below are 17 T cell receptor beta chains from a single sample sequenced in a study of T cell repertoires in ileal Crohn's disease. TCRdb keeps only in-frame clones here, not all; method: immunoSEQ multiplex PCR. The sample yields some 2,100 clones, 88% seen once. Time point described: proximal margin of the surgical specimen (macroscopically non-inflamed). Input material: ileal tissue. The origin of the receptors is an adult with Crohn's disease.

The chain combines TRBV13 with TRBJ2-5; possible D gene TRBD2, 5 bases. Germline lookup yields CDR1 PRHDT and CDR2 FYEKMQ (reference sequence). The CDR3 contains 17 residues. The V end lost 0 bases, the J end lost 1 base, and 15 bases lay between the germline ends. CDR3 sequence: CASSLGGLAQPQETQYF. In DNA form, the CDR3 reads TGTGCCAGCAGCTTAGGTGGGCTAGCCCAGCCCCAAGAGACCCAGTACTTC.

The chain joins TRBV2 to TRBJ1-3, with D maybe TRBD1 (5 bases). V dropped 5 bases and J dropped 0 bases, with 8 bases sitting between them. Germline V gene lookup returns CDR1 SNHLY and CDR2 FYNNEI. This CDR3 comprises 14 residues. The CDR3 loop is CASSRDSSGNTIYF. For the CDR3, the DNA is TGTGCCAGCAGTCGAGACAGCTCTGGAAACACCATATATTTT.

The CDR3 region is CAWNTQTAGANVLTF. CDR3 in DNA: TGTGCCTGGAATACACAGACAGCTGGGGCCAACGTCCTGACTTTC. The gene calls are TRBV30 and TRBJ2-6; the D gene is possibly TRBD1 (5 bases). Trimming cost V 4 bases and J 2 bases, with 12 bases left between them. The CDR3 sequence is 15 residues long. Per germline, CDR1 GTSNPN and CDR2 SVGIG (reference sequence).

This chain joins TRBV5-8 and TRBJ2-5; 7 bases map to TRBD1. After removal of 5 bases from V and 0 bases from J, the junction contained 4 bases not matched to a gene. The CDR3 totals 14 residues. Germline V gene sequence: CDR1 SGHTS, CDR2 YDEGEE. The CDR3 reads CASRLGQHQETQYF. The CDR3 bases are TGTGCCAGCAGGCTGGGACAGCACCAAGAGACCCAGTACTTC. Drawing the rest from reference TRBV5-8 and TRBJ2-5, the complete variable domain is EAGVTQSPTHLIKTRGQQATLRCSPISGHTSVYWYQQALGLGLQFLLWYDEGEERNRGNFPPRFSGRQFPNYSSELNVNALELEDSALYLCASRLGQHQETQYFGPGTRLLVL.

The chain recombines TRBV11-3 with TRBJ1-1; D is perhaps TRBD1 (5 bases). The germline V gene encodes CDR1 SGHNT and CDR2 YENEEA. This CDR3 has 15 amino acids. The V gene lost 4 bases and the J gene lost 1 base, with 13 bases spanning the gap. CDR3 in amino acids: CASSSRGTQNTEAFF. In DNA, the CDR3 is TGTGCCAGCAGCTCACGCGGGACGCAGAACACTGAAGCTTTCTTT.

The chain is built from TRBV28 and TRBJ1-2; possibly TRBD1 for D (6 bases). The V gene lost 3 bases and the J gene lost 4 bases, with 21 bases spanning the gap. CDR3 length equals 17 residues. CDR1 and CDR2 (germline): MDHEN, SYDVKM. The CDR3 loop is CASSFLGGWDMAYGYTF. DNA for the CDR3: TGTGCCAGCAGTTTTTTAGGGGGGTGGGATATGGCCTATGGCTACACCTTC.

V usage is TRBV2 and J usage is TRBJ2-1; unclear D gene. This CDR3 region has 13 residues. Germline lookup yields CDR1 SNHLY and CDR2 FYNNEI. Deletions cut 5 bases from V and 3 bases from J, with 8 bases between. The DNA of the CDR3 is TGTGCCAGCAGTAGTCTACTCTACAATGAGCAGTTCTTC. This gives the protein CASSSLLYNEQFF.

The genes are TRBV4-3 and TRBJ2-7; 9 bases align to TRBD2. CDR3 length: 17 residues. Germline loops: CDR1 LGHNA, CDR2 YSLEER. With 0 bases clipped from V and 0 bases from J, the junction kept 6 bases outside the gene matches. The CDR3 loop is CASSQDASGRFSYEQYF. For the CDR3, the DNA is TGCGCCAGCAGCCAAGATGCCAGCGGGAGGTTCTCCTACGAGCAGTACTTC.

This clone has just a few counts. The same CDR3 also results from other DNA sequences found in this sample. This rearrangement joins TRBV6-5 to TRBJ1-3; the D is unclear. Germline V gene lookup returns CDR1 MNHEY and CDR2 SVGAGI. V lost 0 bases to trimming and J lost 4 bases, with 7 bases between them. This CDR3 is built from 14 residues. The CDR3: CASSYSSGGNTIYF. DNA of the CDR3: TGTGCCAGCAGTTACTCGAGTGGAGGAAACACCATATATTTT.

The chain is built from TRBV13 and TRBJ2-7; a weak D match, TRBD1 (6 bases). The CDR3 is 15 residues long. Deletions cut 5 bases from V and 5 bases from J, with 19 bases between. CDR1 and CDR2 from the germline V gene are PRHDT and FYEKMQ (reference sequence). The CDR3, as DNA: TGTGCCAGCAGCCCAGGGGTCCGCTCAGTCGACGAGCAGTACTTC. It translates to CASSPGVRSVDEQYF.

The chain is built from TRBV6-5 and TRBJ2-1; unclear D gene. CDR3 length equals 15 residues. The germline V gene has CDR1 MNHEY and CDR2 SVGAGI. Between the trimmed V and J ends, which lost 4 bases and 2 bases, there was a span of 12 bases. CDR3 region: CASSLTGLAYNEQFF. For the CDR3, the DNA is TGTGCCAGCAGTTTGACGGGTCTTGCCTACAATGAGCAGTTCTTC.

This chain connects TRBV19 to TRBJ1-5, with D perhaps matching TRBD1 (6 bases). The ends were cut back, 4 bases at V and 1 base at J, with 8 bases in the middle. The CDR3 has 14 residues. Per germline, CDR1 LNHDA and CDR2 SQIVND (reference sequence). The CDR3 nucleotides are TGTGCCAGTAGTACACAGGGAAGCAATCAGCCCCAGCATTTT. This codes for CASSTQGSNQPQHF.

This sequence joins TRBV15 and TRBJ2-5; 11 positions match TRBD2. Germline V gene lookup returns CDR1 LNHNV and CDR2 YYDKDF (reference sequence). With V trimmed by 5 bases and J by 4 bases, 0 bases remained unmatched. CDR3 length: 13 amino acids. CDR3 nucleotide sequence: TGTGCCACCAGCGGGACTAGCGGAGAGACCCAGTACTTC. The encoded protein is CATSGTSGETQYF.

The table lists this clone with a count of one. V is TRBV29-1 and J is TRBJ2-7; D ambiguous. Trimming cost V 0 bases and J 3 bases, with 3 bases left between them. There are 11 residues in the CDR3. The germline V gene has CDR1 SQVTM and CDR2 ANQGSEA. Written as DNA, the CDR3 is TGCAGCGTTGAAGATCGCTACGAGCAGTACTTC. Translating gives CSVEDRYEQYF.

The CDR3 protein is CASSPPLAETQYF. The CDR3 DNA follows: TGTGCCAGCAGCCCCCCCTTGGCAGAGACCCAGTACTTC. The chain combines TRBV7-9 with TRBJ2-5; D remains ambiguous. The CDR3 totals 13 residues. The V and J ends lost 5 bases and 4 bases respectively, with 11 bases between them. Germline V gives CDR1 SEHNR, CDR2 FQNEAQ (reference sequence).

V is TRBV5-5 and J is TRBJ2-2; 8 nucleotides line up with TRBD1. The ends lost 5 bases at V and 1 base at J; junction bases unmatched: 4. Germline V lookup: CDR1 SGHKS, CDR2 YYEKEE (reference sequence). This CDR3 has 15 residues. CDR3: CASSPGTGNTGELFF. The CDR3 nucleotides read TGTGCCAGCAGTCCCGGGACAGGGAACACCGGGGAGCTGTTTTTT.

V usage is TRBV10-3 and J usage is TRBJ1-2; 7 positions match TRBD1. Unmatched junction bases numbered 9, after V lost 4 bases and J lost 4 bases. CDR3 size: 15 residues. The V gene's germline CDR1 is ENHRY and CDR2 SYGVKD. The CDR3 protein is CAISGGHRDSYGYTF. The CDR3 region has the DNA TGTGCCATCAGTGGAGGACATCGGGACAGCTATGGCTACACCTTC.